The next 19 T cell receptor beta chains were all read from a single sample in a study of CXCR3-negative and CXCR3-positive naive CD8 T cells. Study outcomes and limitations: Hydrophobicity of TRB CDR3s was greater in CXCR3-positive naive cells than in CXCR3-negative naive cells.

For these TCRs, the target antigens are not known. The TRB libraries of cDNA were built by UMI-labeled 5' RACE. TCRdb reanalyzed the 5' RACE reads and collapses them to one entry per CDR3 protein, without DNA. The sample includes 7,000 or so distinct CDR3 sequences. Sequencing was done on a sample of naive CXCR3+ CD8+ T cells from blood. Specified subset: CD45RO-CCR7+CD27+CD95- naive CD8+ T cells expressing CXCR3 (TNR3+). All receptors come from a human donor in good health. Some clones in this sample may be carry-over from other donors' samples.

The CDR3 is CSADFLAGHNEQFF. The rearrangement joins TRBV20-1 to TRBJ2-1; the TRBD2 assignment by TCRdb is unverifiable without DNA. The CDR3 has 14 amino acids. The V gene's germline CDR1 is DFQATT and CDR2 SNEGSKA (reference sequence).

V usage is TRBV15 and J usage is TRBJ2-1; TCRdb gives TRBD1 as the D gene, but with no DNA this cannot be confirmed. Germline V gene lookup returns CDR1 LNHNV and CDR2 YYDKDF (reference sequence). This CDR3 has 16 amino acids. CDR3 in amino acids: CATSSSDREGYNEQFF.

This clonotype counts as medium-sized by frequency. V usage is TRBV29-1 and J usage is TRBJ2-7; the D gene TCRdb calls, TRBD1, cannot be checked with no DNA. CDR1 and CDR2 from the germline V gene are SQVTM and ANQGSEA. The CDR3 extends over 13 amino acids. The CDR3 reads CSVAGLTSYEQYF.

This chain joins TRBV29-1 and TRBJ1-1; there is no DNA to check the TCRdb D call of TRBD1. The CDR3 covers 12 residues. Per the germline V gene, CDR1 is SQVTM and CDR2 is ANQGSEA. CDR3 region: CSVPPGTGEAFF.

This rearrangement joins TRBV21-1 to TRBJ2-5; the D call from TCRdb, TRBD1, cannot be confirmed without DNA. TRBV21-1 is recorded as a pseudogene. The CDR3 length is 15 residues. CDR3 loop: CASSFRATREETQYF.

The chain recombines TRBV6-5 with TRBJ2-7; TCRdb names TRBD2, which stays unverified in the absence of DNA. Germline loops: CDR1 MNHEY, CDR2 SVGAGI. This CDR3 has 14 residues. CDR3 region: CASSPGRGSYEQYF.

This sequence joins TRBV3-1 and TRBJ2-5; TCRdb selects TRBD1, and the lack of DNA leaves this call unchecked. CDR3 length: 16 residues. In germline, CDR1 is LGHDT, CDR2 YNNKEL (reference sequence). This CDR3 is CASSQGSRDSKETQYF.

Measured by frequency, this clonotype is medium-sized. The rearrangement joins TRBV29-1 to TRBJ2-2; TCRdb's D call, TRBD1, is unchecked because there is no DNA. Germline CDR1 and CDR2: SQVTM and ANQGSEA. The CDR3 consists of 13 residues. CDR3 loop: CSARDTYTGELFF.

This clonotype is labeled medium-sized based on frequency. The genes are TRBV29-1 and TRBJ2-1; the TRBD2 assignment by TCRdb is unverifiable without DNA. This CDR3 contains 16 residues. The germline V gene encodes CDR1 SQVTM and CDR2 ANQGSEA. CDR3 sequence reads: CSVEDFPSGSYNEQFF.

The gene calls are TRBV29-1 and TRBJ2-3; TCRdb proposes TRBD1, but this gene call is untestable without DNA. The CDR3 has 14 residues. CDR1 and CDR2 from the germline V gene are SQVTM and ANQGSEA. CDR3: CSPPWGRSTDTQYF.

CDR3 sequence reads: CASRPGLGLSEQDF. The chain couples TRBV2 to TRBJ2-7; there is no DNA to check the TCRdb D call of TRBD2. The CDR3 is 14 residues long. The germline V gene has CDR1 SNHLY and CDR2 FYNNEI.

The chain has TRBV27 and TRBJ1-2; TCRdb lists TRBD1, though no DNA is available to test this call. Germline loops: CDR1 MNHEY, CDR2 SMNVEV (reference sequence). This CDR3 has 15 residues. CDR3 amino acids: CASSLTGTGYDGYTF.

The rearrangement uses TRBV3-1 and TRBJ2-1. The CDR3 totals 12 residues. Per the germline V gene, CDR1 is LGHDT and CDR2 is YNNKEL (reference sequence). The CDR3 here is CASSLVDNEQFF.

This chain uses TRBV28 with TRBJ1-1. The germline CDR1 and CDR2 sequences are MDHEN and SYDVKM. The CDR3 loop spans 11 amino acids. The CDR3 loop reads CASSSDSEAFF.

The chain employs TRBV27 and TRBJ2-7; no DNA is available, so the TRBD2 call from TCRdb remains unchecked. Germline V gives CDR1 MNHEY, CDR2 SMNVEV (reference sequence). This CDR3 is 15 amino acids long. CDR3 protein: CASSYSSGGTYEQYF.

Considering frequency, this clonotype is medium-sized. This chain links TRBV2 with TRBJ2-1. CDR3 size: 15 residues. Germline V gene sequence: CDR1 SNHLY, CDR2 FYNNEI. CDR3 residues: CASSETSNSYNEQFF.

According to its frequency, this clonotype is medium-sized. This sequence joins TRBV6-5 and TRBJ1-4. CDR1 is MNHEY and CDR2 is SVGAGI in the germline V gene. The CDR3 totals 17 residues. CDR3 in amino acids: CASSYSTGDGRFEKLFF.

The V call is TRBV5-1, the J call TRBJ1-4; the TCRdb D gene call, TRBD1, has no DNA to confirm it. CDR1 and CDR2 from the germline V gene are SGHRS and YFSETQ. This CDR3 region has 14 residues. Here the CDR3 reads CANSSRVEDRTQFF.

Measured by frequency, this clonotype is medium-sized. The rearrangement links TRBV11-2 to TRBJ2-4; the D call of TRBD1 rests on TCRdb alone, since no DNA is present to check it. The CDR3 spans 13 residues. Looked up from germline, CDR1 is SGHAT and CDR2 is FQNNGV. The CDR3 region is CATTGSSKNIQYF.